Listed below are T cell receptor beta chains from one sample, sequenced in a study of blood T cell repertoires in COVID-19. The assay was immunoSEQ multiplex PCR, and TCRdb's table has in-frame clones only and misses some. The sample contains about 120,000 clones, 90% of which appear only once. Sequencing used peripheral blood. The receptors shown here come from a woman aged 55-70 years with COVID-19, enrolled during active disease. The CDR3 runs from the conserved cysteine through the conserved F or W. The order of the fields is CDR3 length, V gene, D gene, J gene, clone size, CDR3 DNA, CDR3 protein. The D gene is left open where the match is weak. The size field is filled for only some rows; it gives once, few, many or a size class.

CDR3 length: 22
V gene: TRBV4-3
D gene: TRBD1
J gene: TRBJ1-6
clone size: NA
CDR3 DNA: TGCGCCAGCAGCCAAGATCCTTACTCGGCAGGGGGTCGTTCCTTCTATAATTCACCCCTCCACTTT
CDR3 protein: CASSQDPYSAGGRSFYNSPLHF

CDR3 length: 20
V gene: TRBV5-4
D gene: TRBD2
J gene: TRBJ2-1
clone size: NA
CDR3 DNA: TGTGCCAGCAGCTTGTATGCGCTAGCGGGGGGTCCCTCCGGGGTCAATGAGCAGTTCTTC
CDR3 protein: CASSLYALAGGPSGVNEQFF

CDR3 length: 14
V gene: TRBV7-9
D gene: NA
J gene: TRBJ1-3
clone size: NA
CDR3 DNA: TGTGCCAGCAGCTTACCGGGAGTTGGAAACACCATATATTTT
CDR3 protein: CASSLPGVGNTIYF

CDR3 length: 16
V gene: TRBV5-1
D gene: TRBD2
J gene: TRBJ2-1
clone size: NA
CDR3 DNA: TGCGCCAGCAGCCCGACTAGCGGGGGTCAATACAATGAGCAGTTCTTC
CDR3 protein: CASSPTSGGQYNEQFF

CDR3 length: 13
V gene: TRBV27
D gene: NA
J gene: TRBJ1-1
clone size: NA
CDR3 DNA: TGTGCCAGCAGATGGGGAGTTGGCACTGAAGCTTTCTTT
CDR3 protein: CASRWGVGTEAFF

CDR3 length: 16
V gene: TRBV5-1
D gene: TRBD1
J gene: TRBJ1-3
clone size: NA
CDR3 DNA: TGCGCCAGCAGTAATCGACAGGGGTCCTCTGGAAACACCATATATTTT
CDR3 protein: CASSNRQGSSGNTIYF

CDR3 length: 19
V gene: TRBV19
D gene: NA
J gene: TRBJ1-2
clone size: once
CDR3 DNA: TGTGCCAGTAGTCTCGTAGGTCTGGATCGTAGGGGTCGCGACTATGGCTACACCTTC
CDR3 protein: CASSLVGLDRRGRDYGYTF

CDR3 length: 15
V gene: TRBV4-2
D gene: TRBD1
J gene: TRBJ1-2
clone size: NA
CDR3 DNA: TGTGCCAGCAGCCCCGGGACAGGGAAGGGCTATGGCTACACCTTC
CDR3 protein: CASSPGTGKGYGYTF

CDR3 length: 16
V gene: TRBV4-1
D gene: NA
J gene: TRBJ2-6
clone size: NA
CDR3 DNA: TGCGCCAGCAGCCAAATCGCAGGGGCTGGGGCCAACGTCCTGACTTTC
CDR3 protein: CASSQIAGAGANVLTF

CDR3 length: 16
V gene: TRBV7-8
D gene: TRBD2
J gene: TRBJ2-7
clone size: NA
CDR3 DNA: TGTGCCAGCAGCCACAGGACTAGCCGAAGCTCCTACGAGCAGTACTTC
CDR3 protein: CASSHRTSRSSYEQYF

CDR3 length: 15
V gene: TRBV7-9
D gene: TRBD1
J gene: TRBJ2-2
clone size: NA
CDR3 DNA: TGTGCCAGCAGCCTCGGACAGGCCAACACCGGGGAGCTGTTTTTT
CDR3 protein: CASSLGQANTGELFF

CDR3 length: 16
V gene: TRBV6-1
D gene: TRBD1
J gene: TRBJ1-4
clone size: NA
CDR3 DNA: TGTGCCAGCAGTGAAGCGGGGACAGGGTGGGATGAAAAACTGTTTTTT
CDR3 protein: CASSEAGTGWDEKLFF

CDR3 length: 14
V gene: TRBV7-8
D gene: TRBD1
J gene: TRBJ2-7
clone size: NA
CDR3 DNA: TGTGCCAGCAGCTTAGCGGGACAGCCCTACGAGCAGTACTTC
CDR3 protein: CASSLAGQPYEQYF

CDR3 length: 15
V gene: TRBV6-5
D gene: TRBD1
J gene: TRBJ2-5
clone size: NA
CDR3 DNA: TGTGCCAGCAGTTGGGGGGGACAGGGAGAAGAGACCCAGTACTTC
CDR3 protein: CASSWGGQGEETQYF

CDR3 length: 14
V gene: TRBV19
D gene: NA
J gene: TRBJ1-5
clone size: NA
CDR3 DNA: TGTGCCAGTAGTATAGACAGGTGGTATCAGCCCCAGCATTTT
CDR3 protein: CASSIDRWYQPQHF

CDR3 length: 20
V gene: TRBV15
D gene: NA
J gene: TRBJ1-5
clone size: NA
CDR3 DNA: TGTGCCACCAGCAGAGATGGGCCCCTGTTTTTCGGGAATAGCAATCAGCCCCAGCATTTT
CDR3 protein: CATSRDGPLFFGNSNQPQHF

CDR3 length: 14
V gene: TRBV25-1
D gene: TRBD1
J gene: TRBJ2-2
clone size: NA
CDR3 DNA: TGTGCCAGCAGCCTAGACAGGGACACCGGGGAGCTGTTTTTT
CDR3 protein: CASSLDRDTGELFF

CDR3 length: 14
V gene: TRBV9
D gene: NA
J gene: TRBJ1-5
clone size: NA
CDR3 DNA: TGTGCCAGCAGCGTAGATGGGCGGGATCAGCCCCAGCATTTT
CDR3 protein: CASSVDGRDQPQHF

CDR3 length: 17
V gene: TRBV9
D gene: TRBD1
J gene: TRBJ2-4
clone size: NA
CDR3 DNA: TGTGCCAGCAGCGCCCGGGGGGACAGGGATGCCAAAAACATTCAGTACTTC
CDR3 protein: CASSARGDRDAKNIQYF

CDR3 length: 19
V gene: TRBV10-3
D gene: TRBD2
J gene: TRBJ2-1
clone size: NA
CDR3 DNA: TGTGCCATGTCGTCCGGGCTAGCGGGGGGATCGAGGGCCTACAATGAGCAGTTCTTC
CDR3 protein: CAMSSGLAGGSRAYNEQFF

CDR3 length: 14
V gene: TRBV14
D gene: NA
J gene: TRBJ1-6
clone size: NA
CDR3 DNA: TGTGCCAGCAGCCAAGTTGGGCGAAATTCACCCCTCCACTTT
CDR3 protein: CASSQVGRNSPLHF

CDR3 length: 14
V gene: TRBV19
D gene: TRBD1
J gene: TRBJ1-1
clone size: once
CDR3 DNA: TGTGCCAGTAGCCCCGACAGGGTGGGGACTGAAGCTTTCTTT
CDR3 protein: CASSPDRVGTEAFF

CDR3 length: 15
V gene: TRBV9
D gene: TRBD2
J gene: TRBJ2-1
clone size: NA
CDR3 DNA: TGTGCCAGCAGCGTGGTGACGGGGGGTTACAATGAGCAGTTCTTC
CDR3 protein: CASSVVTGGYNEQFF

CDR3 length: 21
V gene: TRBV2
D gene: TRBD2
J gene: TRBJ2-2
clone size: NA
CDR3 DNA: TGTGCCAGCAGTCCCGCGATGGGACTAGCGGGGGCCGGGACGAACACCGGGGAGCTGTTTTTT
CDR3 protein: CASSPAMGLAGAGTNTGELFF

CDR3 length: 15
V gene: TRBV4-1
D gene: TRBD2
J gene: TRBJ2-1
clone size: NA
CDR3 DNA: TGCGCCAGCAGCCACCCTGGACTAGCGTACAATGAGCAGTTCTTC
CDR3 protein: CASSHPGLAYNEQFF

CDR3 length: 16
V gene: TRBV7-2
D gene: NA
J gene: TRBJ2-2
clone size: NA
CDR3 DNA: TGTGCCAGCAGCTTAGTTAGCGGCCAGATCACCGGGGAGCTGTTTTTT
CDR3 protein: CASSLVSGQITGELFF

CDR3 length: 15
V gene: TRBV7-2
D gene: TRBD1
J gene: TRBJ2-5
clone size: NA
CDR3 DNA: TGTGCCAGCAGCCGCCAGGGGGTAACGGAAGAGACCCAGTACTTC
CDR3 protein: CASSRQGVTEETQYF

CDR3 length: 11
V gene: TRBV30
D gene: NA
J gene: TRBJ1-1
clone size: NA
CDR3 DNA: TGTGCCTGGAGTTTGGGGGGGGGAGCTTTCTTT
CDR3 protein: CAWSLGGGAFF

CDR3 length: 15
V gene: TRBV24-1
D gene: NA
J gene: TRBJ2-1
clone size: NA
CDR3 DNA: TGTGCCACCAGTGACCGGACTGCCGCTGTAACTGAGCAGTTCTTC
CDR3 protein: CATSDRTAAVTEQFF

CDR3 length: 14
V gene: TRBV10-1
D gene: TRBD1
J gene: TRBJ2-7
clone size: once
CDR3 DNA: TGCGCCAGCCAGGGACAGCGAAGCTCCTACGAGCAGTACTTC
CDR3 protein: CASQGQRSSYEQYF

CDR3 length: 13
V gene: TRBV5-4
D gene: TRBD1
J gene: TRBJ1-1
clone size: NA
CDR3 DNA: TGTGCCAGCAGTTACAGGGGAGGAACTGAAGCTTTCTTT
CDR3 protein: CASSYRGGTEAFF

CDR3 length: 14
V gene: TRBV29-1
D gene: TRBD1
J gene: TRBJ1-2
clone size: once
CDR3 DNA: TGCAGCGTTGACTACTTGGGACAGACCTATGGCTACACCTTC
CDR3 protein: CSVDYLGQTYGYTF

CDR3 length: 13
V gene: TRBV19
D gene: TRBD1
J gene: TRBJ1-2
clone size: NA
CDR3 DNA: TGTGCCAGTAGTGAGGACAGGAACTATGGCTACACCTTC
CDR3 protein: CASSEDRNYGYTF